This TCR beta chain was captured by sequencing in a study of patients and donors after allogeneic stem cell transplantation. This clonotype was seen a few times. Trimming removed 6 bases at V and 1 base at J, with 16 bases between. From germline, CDR1 is MDHEN and CDR2 SYDVKM. This CDR3 is built from 15 residues. MiXCR, run by TCRdb on the RT-PCR reads, gives a single entry per CDR3 protein. The table has 65,000 to 80,000 distinct CDR3 sequences, approximately 25% seen once. This sequence joins TRBV28 and TRBJ2-7; possible D gene TRBD2, 6 bases. The sequenced material came from blood, either unsorted or a sorted T cell fraction (not recorded which). The source is a human donor who was either an allogeneic HSCT recipient or a stem cell or donor lymphocyte infusion donor (not recorded which). It is not recorded whose cells these are; they may come from a transplant donor. This CDR3 reads CASSPPGTWSYEQYF. CDR3 nucleotide sequence: TGTGCCAGCAGCCCACCGGGGACTTGGTCCTACGAGCAGTACTTC.